This passage covers 9 T cell receptor beta chains from one sample sequenced in a study of radiotherapy plus CTLA-4 blockade in lung cancer. Using immunoSEQ multiplex PCR, the repertoire was profiled, and TCRdb retains in-frame clones only, with some absent. The sample yields more than 25,000 clones, around three quarters seen once. The starting material was peripheral blood, obtained from a patient treated with radiotherapy plus ipilimumab. These receptors all come from a human donor with non-small cell lung cancer that progressed on radiotherapy plus ipilimumab.

This clone has just one count. The chain combines TRBV30 with TRBJ1-3; D not certain. The CDR3 consists of 13 residues. From germline, CDR1 is GTSNPN and CDR2 SVGIG (reference sequence). The V and J ends lost 2 bases and 0 bases respectively, with 5 bases between them. CDR3 protein: CAWSRFSGNTIYF. CDR3 nucleotides: TGTGCCTGGAGTCGGTTCTCTGGAAACACCATATATTTT.

This clone showed up just a few times. The gene calls are TRBV10-1 and TRBJ2-6; D is undetermined. Germline V CDR1 and CDR2: WNHNN, SYGVQD (reference sequence). The V gene lost 3 bases and the J gene lost 2 bases, with 11 bases spanning the gap. The CDR3 consists of 16 residues. CDR3 sequence reads: CASSEKVSAGANVLTF. The CDR3 region has the DNA TGCGCCAGCAGTGAAAAGGTTTCAGCTGGGGCCAACGTCCTGACTTTC.

V and J are TRBV7-9 and TRBJ2-5, with D possibly TRBD2 on 6 matching bases. The ends were cut back, 1 base at V and 1 base at J, with 10 bases in the middle. The CDR3 spans 15 residues. Germline CDR1 and CDR2: SEHNR and FQNEAQ (reference sequence). The CDR3 sequence: CASSLVQGGQETQYF. CDR3 in DNA: TGTGCCAGCAGCTTAGTCCAGGGAGGCCAAGAGACCCAGTACTTC.

The V call is TRBV5-1, the J call TRBJ2-3; 7 nucleotides line up with TRBD1. From germline, CDR1 is SGHRS and CDR2 YFSETQ. The CDR3 is 16 residues long. The junction had 9 bases not matched to a gene; V was cut back by 4 bases and J by 1 base. The CDR3 DNA reads TGCGCCAGCAGCCCGTGGGGACAGAGCGGCACAGATACGCAGTATTTT. Translating gives CASSPWGQSGTDTQYF.

The V gene is TRBV27, the J gene TRBJ1-5, with D tentatively TRBD1 (5 bases). Germline V gives CDR1 MNHEY, CDR2 SMNVEV (reference sequence). The CDR3 contains 17 residues. V dropped 5 bases and J dropped 0 bases, with 17 bases sitting between them. The CDR3 DNA reads TGTGCCAGCAGTAGGACGGGAGGGGCAAATAGCAATCAGCCCCAGCATTTT. Translated: CASSRTGGANSNQPQHF.

The gene calls are TRBV5-1 and TRBJ2-2; D is unclear. Germline V gene data show CDR1 as SGHRS and CDR2 as YFSETQ. V was pared by 0 bases and J by 4 bases, with 4 bases between. This CDR3 region has 13 residues. In DNA form, the CDR3 reads TGCGCCAGCAGCTTGGAGGGCACCGGGGAGCTGTTTTTT. Its protein product is CASSLEGTGELFF.

The CDR3, as DNA: TGTGCCAGCAGTTATCAAGGTTCCTACGAGCAGTACTTC. Its translation is CASSYQGSYEQYF. This chain links TRBV6-5 with TRBJ2-7; D is undetermined. This CDR3 spans 13 amino acids. V was cut by 3 bases and J by 1 base, with 7 bases left in between. Per germline, CDR1 MNHEY and CDR2 SVGAGI.

The chain combines TRBV5-1 with TRBJ1-1, with a weak D call TRBD1 (6 bases). V was shortened by 0 bases and J by 5 bases, with 11 bases between the two germline ends. CDR1 and CDR2 from the germline V gene are SGHRS and YFSETQ. The CDR3 contains 14 residues. The CDR3 bases are TGCGCCAGCAGCTTGGTCAGGGGTGGGACTGAAGCTTTCTTT. Amino acids: CASSLVRGGTEAFF.

V usage is TRBV6-1 and J usage is TRBJ2-7; unclear D gene. Germline CDR1 MNHNS, CDR2 SASEGT. The CDR3 is 14 residues long. V gave up 2 bases and J gave up 5 bases, with 13 bases separating them. The CDR3 region is CASSERASGDEQYF. In DNA, the CDR3 is TGTGCCAGCAGTGAAAGGGCTTCGGGCGACGAGCAGTACTTC.